The clone carrying this TCR beta chain was observed a handful of times. The antigen is unknown. These data originate in a study of beta chain features in type 1 diabetes. Across the study: There was similarity between patients and healthy donors in age, gender and cell yields. Notes on the study in general: Significant though moderate, a shortening of TCRB CDR3s appeared in all four CD4+ subsets of Type 1 diabetes patients. Compared with healthy donors, patients appeared to share more similar naive, central memory and regulatory TCRB repertoires.

All of the isolated RNA was reverse transcribed, so expressed TCRB transcripts were sequenced. Sequencing used immunoSEQ multiplex PCR; TCRdb keeps in-frame clones, though not all of them. The sample records fewer than 650,000 clones, 15% being singletons. The V gene lost 5 bases and the J gene lost 0 bases, with 17 bases spanning the gap. This CDR3 contains 17 residues. Germline CDR1 and CDR2: SGHTA and FQGNSA. CD45RO/CCR7/CD25/CD127/CD95/CD27 staining was used to isolate CD4+ naive, central memory, regulatory and stem cell-like memory cells by sorting. The clonotype originates from a man younger than 30 in good health. Sequencing was carried out using naive CD4+ T cells from blood. The chain has TRBV7-2 and TRBJ2-1, with D possibly matching TRBD1 (6 bases). This CDR3 is CASSQGWRVSSYNEQFF. In DNA, the CDR3 is TGTGCCAGCAGCCAGGGGTGGCGGGTCAGCTCCTACAATGAGCAGTTCTTC. The full variable domain, in which reference TRBV7-2 and TRBJ2-1 provide the parts outside the CDR3, is GAGVSQSPSNKVTEKGKDVELRCDPISGHTALYWYRQSLGQGLEFLIYFQGNSAPDKSGLPSDRFSAERTGGSVSTLTIQRTQQEDSAVYLCASSQGWRVSSYNEQFFGPGTRLTVL.